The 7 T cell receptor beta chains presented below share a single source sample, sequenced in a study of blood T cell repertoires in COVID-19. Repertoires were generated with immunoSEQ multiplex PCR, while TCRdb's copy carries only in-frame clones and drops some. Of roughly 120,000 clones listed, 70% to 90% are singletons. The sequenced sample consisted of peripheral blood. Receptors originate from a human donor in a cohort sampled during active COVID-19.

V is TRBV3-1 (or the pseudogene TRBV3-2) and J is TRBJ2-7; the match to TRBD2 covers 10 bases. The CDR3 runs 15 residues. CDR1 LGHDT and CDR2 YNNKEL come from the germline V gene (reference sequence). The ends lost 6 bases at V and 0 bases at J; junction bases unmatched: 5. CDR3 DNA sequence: TGTGCCAGCAGTCCGACTAGCGGGTCCTCCTACGAGCAGTACTTC. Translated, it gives CASSPTSGSSYEQYF.

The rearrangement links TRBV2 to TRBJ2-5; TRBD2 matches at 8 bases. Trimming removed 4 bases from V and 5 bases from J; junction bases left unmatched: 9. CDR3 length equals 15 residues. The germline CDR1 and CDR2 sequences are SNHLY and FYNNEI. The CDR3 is CASSAARGASETQYF. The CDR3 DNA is TGTGCCAGCAGTGCTGCGCGGGGGGCGTCGGAGACCCAGTACTTC.

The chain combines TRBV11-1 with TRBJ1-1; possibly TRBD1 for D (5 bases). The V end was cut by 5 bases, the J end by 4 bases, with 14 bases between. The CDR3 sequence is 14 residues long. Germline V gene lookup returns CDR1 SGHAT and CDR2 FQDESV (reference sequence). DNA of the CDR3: TGTGCCAGCAGCCATTTTGGGGGGAGCACTGAAGCTTTCTTT. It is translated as CASSHFGGSTEAFF.

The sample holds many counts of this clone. This CDR3 is CASSSTGRNQPQHF. The CDR3 DNA sequence: TGTGCCAGCAGTTCCACCGGGAGAAATCAGCCCCAGCATTTT. The chain is built from TRBV28 and TRBJ1-5; D gene ambiguous. The CDR3 extends over 14 amino acids. Germline V gene data show CDR1 as MDHEN and CDR2 as SYDVKM. V shed 4 bases and J shed 4 bases, with 11 bases lying between them.

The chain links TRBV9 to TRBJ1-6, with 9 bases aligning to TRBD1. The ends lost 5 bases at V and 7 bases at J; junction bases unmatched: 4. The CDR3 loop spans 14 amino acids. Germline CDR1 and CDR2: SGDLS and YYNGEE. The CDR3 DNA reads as TGTGCCAGCAGTCAGGGACAGGGAAATTCACCCCTCCACTTT. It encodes CASSQGQGNSPLHF.

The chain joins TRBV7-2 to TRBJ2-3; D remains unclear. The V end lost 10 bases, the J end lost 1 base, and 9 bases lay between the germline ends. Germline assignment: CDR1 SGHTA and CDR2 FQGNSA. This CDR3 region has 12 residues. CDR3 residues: CANSLGTDTQYF. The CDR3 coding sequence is TGTGCCAACAGTCTTGGCACAGATACGCAGTATTTT. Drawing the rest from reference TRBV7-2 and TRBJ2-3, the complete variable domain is GAGVSQSPSNKVTEKGKDVELRCDPISGHTALYWYRQSLGQGLEFLIYFQGNSAPDKSGLPSDRFSAERTGGSVSTLTIQRTQQEDSAVYLCANSLGTDTQYFGPGTRLTVL.

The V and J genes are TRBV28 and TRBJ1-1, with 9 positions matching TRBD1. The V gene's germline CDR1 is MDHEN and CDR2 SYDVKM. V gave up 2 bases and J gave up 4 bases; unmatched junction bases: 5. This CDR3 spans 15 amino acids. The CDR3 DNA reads TGTGCCAGCAGTTTAACAGGGGGCTACGGCACTGAAGCTTTCTTT. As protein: CASSLTGGYGTEAFF.